One and the same sample provided the 28 T cell receptor beta chains below, sequenced in a study of technical replicates of blood from a handful of donors. Here immunoSEQ multiplex PCR was the method, and the copy in TCRdb shows in-frame clones only, minus some. The table has about 70,000 clones, roughly 92% seen once; the top ten hold about 0.38%. Sequencing was carried out using T cells isolated from PBMCs. These receptor sequences come from a human donor in good health.

The chain uses TRBV4-1 and TRBJ2-7, with 7 bases that match TRBD2. Germline values: CDR1 MGHRA, CDR2 YSYEKL. The CDR3 is 13 amino acids. The junction had 3 bases not matched to a gene; V was cut back by 6 bases and J by 1 base. CDR3 nucleotide sequence: TGCGCCAGCAGGGCTAGCGGTTCCTACGAGCAGTACTTC. This sequence encodes CASRASGSYEQYF.

J is TRBJ2-1 and V is TRBV13, with D possibly TRBD2 on 6 matching bases. The V end lost 8 bases, the J end lost 8 bases, and 7 bases lay between the germline ends. The CDR3 has 10 residues. Germline lookup yields CDR1 PRHDT and CDR2 FYEKMQ (reference sequence). CDR3 nucleotides: TGTGCCAGCCGACTAGATGAGCAGTTCTTC. It yields the protein CASRLDEQFF.

V usage is TRBV27 and J usage is TRBJ2-1; tentative D call: TRBD2 (6 bases). CDR1 MNHEY and CDR2 SMNVEV come from the germline V gene (reference sequence). The CDR3 consists of 11 residues. Deletions cut 3 bases from V and 14 bases from J, with 11 bases between. CDR3 sequence reads: CASSFKGGEFF. Here the CDR3 DNA reads TGTGCCAGCAGTTTCAAGGGAGGCGAGTTCTTC.

V and J are TRBV28 and TRBJ1-2; possibly TRBD1 for D (6 bases). V gave up 6 bases and J gave up 8 bases, with 19 bases separating them. This CDR3 spans 14 amino acids. CDR1 MDHEN and CDR2 SYDVKM come from the germline V gene. CDR3 residues: CASRKQGPRTGYTF. In DNA, the CDR3 is TGTGCCAGCAGGAAACAGGGCCCCCGAACGGGCTACACCTTC.

This sequence joins TRBV9 and TRBJ2-1; 7 bases align to TRBD1. Germline V gene lookup returns CDR1 SGDLS and CDR2 YYNGEE. The CDR3 has 11 amino acids. Trimming removed 7 bases from V and 6 bases from J; junction bases left unmatched: 1. The CDR3 bases are TGTGCCAGCCGGACAGGCAATGAGCAGTTCTTC. Residues: CASRTGNEQFF.

The chain carries TRBV19 and TRBJ2-1; 8 nucleotides line up with TRBD2. The V segment lost 0 bases and the J segment 7 bases; nucleotides outside the gene matches: 5. Germline CDR1 is LNHDA and CDR2 is SQIVND (reference sequence). The CDR3 extends over 15 amino acids. In DNA form, the CDR3 reads TGTGCCAGTAGTATAGATCAAGTAGCGGGGAATGAGCAGTTCTTC. Translating gives CASSIDQVAGNEQFF.

This chain links TRBV9 with TRBJ2-1; TRBD2 is a possible D gene (6 bases). Germline CDR1 SGDLS, CDR2 YYNGEE. V was trimmed by 0 bases and J by 4 bases, leaving 17 bases between them. The CDR3 extends over 17 amino acids. CDR3 in DNA: TGTGCCAGCAGCGTAGAGTTGGCGGGACCGACTTACAATGAGCAGTTCTTC. Amino acids: CASSVELAGPTYNEQFF.

This clone was seen a single time. The V call is TRBV7-9, the J call TRBJ2-7; 9 bases are a match to TRBD1. CDR3 length: 13 residues. V dropped 2 bases and J dropped 6; count of bases not matched to a gene: 2. Per the germline V gene, CDR1 is SEHNR and CDR2 is FQNEAQ (reference sequence). CDR3 nucleotides: TGTGCCAGCAGCTTAAGGGACAGGGCCGAGCAGTACTTC. Its protein product is CASSLRDRAEQYF.

This clone was found once. This chain links TRBV4-1 with TRBJ2-7; 7 bases align to TRBD2. CDR1 is MGHRA and CDR2 is YSYEKL in the germline V gene. CDR3 length equals 13 residues. Trimming removed 4 bases from V and 3 bases from J; junction bases left unmatched: 3. Here the CDR3 reads CASSLAGSYEQYF. The CDR3 coding sequence is TGCGCCAGCAGCCTAGCGGGTAGCTACGAGCAGTACTTC.

As for this clone: The junction and the germline gene differ at one end; a read error may be behind it. This chain joins TRBV7-3 and TRBJ2-7; D is possibly TRBD2 (6 bases). The length of the CDR3 is 13 residues. CDR1 is SGHTA, CDR2 FQGTGA, per germline. The chain's CDR3 is CASSLKGLATLHF. The CDR3, as DNA: TGTGCCAGCAGCTTAAAGGGTCTAGCGACTCTACACTTC.

The V and J genes are TRBV5-1 and TRBJ2-4; D unclear. V lost 0 bases to trimming and J lost 0 bases, with 10 bases between them. Germline loops: CDR1 SGHRS, CDR2 YFSETQ. The CDR3 totals 16 residues. The CDR3 here is CASSLGTELAKNIQYF. The CDR3 DNA follows: TGCGCCAGCAGCTTGGGCACAGAACTAGCCAAAAACATTCAGTACTTC.

The genes are TRBV15 and TRBJ2-1; D is unclear. From germline, CDR1 is LNHNV and CDR2 YYDKDF (reference sequence). Between the trimmed V and J ends, which lost 6 bases and 2 bases, there was a span of 11 bases. The CDR3 sequence is 14 residues long. The CDR3 loop is CATSLDTTYNEQFF. The CDR3 DNA reads as TGTGCCACCAGTCTGGATACTACCTACAATGAGCAGTTCTTC.

This chain connects TRBV9 to TRBJ2-1, with D possibly being TRBD1 (5 bases). V lost 0 bases, J lost 5 bases, and 15 bases lay in between. The germline V gene has CDR1 SGDLS and CDR2 YYNGEE. CDR3 size: 16 residues. As DNA, the CDR3 is TGTGCCAGCAGCGTAGGCAGGGTTACGGCTCACAATGAGCAGTTCTTC. The encoded protein is CASSVGRVTAHNEQFF.

This clone was recorded only once. The chain couples TRBV19 to TRBJ2-1, with 11 bases aligning to TRBD2. J was trimmed by 4 bases and V by 5 bases; bases with no gene match: 7. Germline CDR1 is LNHDA and CDR2 is SQIVND (reference sequence). The CDR3 has 16 amino acids. Written as DNA, the CDR3 is TGTGCCAGTAGTCTCCGGACTAGCGGGTCATACAATGAGCAGTTCTTC. Its protein is CASSLRTSGSYNEQFF.

The V and J genes are TRBV29-1 and TRBJ2-1, with 7 bases matching TRBD2. This CDR3 is built from 16 residues. J was trimmed by 7 bases and V by 3 bases; bases with no gene match: 15. The germline V gene has CDR1 SQVTM and CDR2 ANQGSEA. CDR3 sequence: CSVERASGKTENEQFF. In DNA, the CDR3 is TGCAGCGTTGAGAGGGCAAGCGGGAAGACAGAAAATGAGCAGTTCTTC.

The chain carries TRBV4-2 and TRBJ2-3; the match to TRBD2 covers 8 bases. The CDR3 totals 15 residues. Germline V gives CDR1 LGHNA, CDR2 YNFKEQ. Trimming cost V 4 bases and J 4 bases; bases outside gene matches: 7. CDR3 coding DNA: TGTGCCAGCAGCCCAGCGGGAGTGATATCAGATACGCAGTATTTT. It is translated as CASSPAGVISDTQYF.

The chain carries TRBV14 and TRBJ1-2; unclear D gene. Trimming left V 1 base short and J 2 bases short, with 2 bases between. The V gene's germline CDR1 is SGHDN and CDR2 FVKESK. CDR3 length: 12 amino acids. The chain's CDR3 is CASSQANYGYTF. The CDR3 coding sequence is TGTGCCAGCAGCCAAGCAAACTATGGCTACACCTTC.

V is TRBV2 and J is TRBJ2-1, with D maybe TRBD2 (6 bases). The CDR3 runs to 12 residues. V shed 7 bases and J shed 6 bases, with 10 bases lying between them. Germline lookup yields CDR1 SNHLY and CDR2 FYNNEI. The CDR3 sequence: CASNGGVNEQFF. CDR3 DNA sequence: TGTGCCAGCAATGGCGGGGTCAATGAGCAGTTCTTC. The whole variable domain, remainder taken from reference TRBV2 and TRBJ2-1, is EPEVTQTPSHQVTQMGQEVILRCVPISNHLYFYWYRQILGQKVEFLVSFYNNEISEKSEIFDDQFSVERPDGSNFTLKIRSTKLEDSAMYFCASNGGVNEQFFGPGTRLTVL.

The chain combines TRBV4-1 with TRBJ2-7, with D unresolved. This CDR3 contains 17 residues. Trimming took 1 base from V and 0 from J, leaving 16 bases between them. CDR1 is MGHRA, CDR2 YSYEKL, per germline. Here the CDR3 DNA reads TGCGCCAGCAGCCAAGTGGTCGGGTACCCATACTCCTACGAGCAGTACTTC. As protein: CASSQVVGYPYSYEQYF.

The rearrangement links TRBV4-3 to TRBJ2-4; 7 bases align to TRBD2. CDR1 is LGHNA and CDR2 is YSLEER in the germline V gene. The CDR3 is 19 residues long. V was clipped by 4 bases and J by 1 base; unmatched bases: 16. The CDR3 DNA is TGCGCCAGCAGCCTCTCTACCTGGCGGGGGAGTGGGGCCAAAAACATTCAGTACTTC. Translation gives CASSLSTWRGSGAKNIQYF.

The gene calls are TRBV19 and TRBJ2-2; D possibly corresponds to TRBD1 (6 bases). This CDR3 has 14 amino acids. Germline CDR1 and CDR2: LNHDA and SQIVND (reference sequence). With 8 bases removed from V and 0 bases from J, the gap between germline ends came to 10 bases. The CDR3 is CASRDNANTGELFF. CDR3 nucleotide sequence: TGTGCCAGTCGGGACAACGCGAACACCGGGGAGCTGTTTTTT.

J is TRBJ1-5 and V is TRBV6-6; D is unresolved. This CDR3 is 15 amino acids long. Trimming left V 4 bases short and J 4 bases short, with 14 bases between. CDR1 is MNHNY and CDR2 is SVGAGI in the germline V gene (reference sequence). The CDR3, as DNA: TGTGCCAGCAGTTTAGAGAGGGTAGGGAATCAGCCCCAGCATTTT. Its translation is CASSLERVGNQPQHF.

The rearrangement joins TRBV7-9 to TRBJ2-7; 9 bases agree with TRBD2. The V and J ends lost 5 bases and 2 bases, in that order; junction bases with no gene match: 7. CDR1 is SEHNR, CDR2 FQNEAQ, per germline (reference sequence). The CDR3 contains 15 residues. CDR3 in DNA: TGTGCCAGCAGCCCCCGACTAGCGGTCGCCTACGAGCAGTACTTC. Its translation is CASSPRLAVAYEQYF.

The CDR3 bases are TGTGCCAGCGAGGGGGCGGCAAATGAGCAGTTCTTC. Protein product: CASEGAANEQFF. The chain joins TRBV28 to TRBJ2-1; 7 nucleotides align to TRBD1. V lost 8 bases and J lost 7; bases outside the gene matches: 5. The CDR3 covers 12 residues. CDR1 and CDR2 (germline): MDHEN, SYDVKM.

This sequence joins TRBV6-4 and TRBJ2-7; tentatively, D is TRBD1 (6 bases). The V end lost 9 bases, the J end lost 3 bases, and 27 bases lay between the germline ends. The CDR3 runs 17 residues. Germline-derived CDR1 and CDR2 are MRHNA and SNTAGT. DNA of the CDR3: TGTGCCAGAAAAAGGACAGTCGCCCGGGGCGGTTACTACGAGCAGTACTTC. It specifies CARKRTVARGGYYEQYF.

The V call is TRBV6-5, the J call TRBJ2-7; 11 bases fit TRBD1. V gave up 7 bases and J gave up 5 bases; unmatched junction bases: 4. CDR3 length: 13 residues. Germline V gives CDR1 MNHEY, CDR2 SVGAGI. This CDR3 is CASTGQGVNEQYF. The CDR3 DNA reads as TGTGCCAGCACGGGACAGGGGGTCAACGAGCAGTACTTC.

The rearrangement uses TRBV4-1 and TRBJ1-4, with 7 bases matching TRBD1. The CDR3 is 15 amino acids. Losses at the gene ends were 1 base for V and 6 bases for J; bases not matched to a gene: 5. CDR1 is MGHRA and CDR2 is YSYEKL in the germline V gene. In DNA, the CDR3 is TGCGCCAGCAGCCAAGCCCAGGGGGGATATGAAAAACTGTTTTTT. It yields the protein CASSQAQGGYEKLFF.

V gene TRBV4-2 combines with J gene TRBJ2-7, with 10 positions matching TRBD2. The V segment lost 0 bases and the J segment 3 bases; nucleotides outside the gene matches: 2. The CDR3 contains 15 residues. CDR1 and CDR2 (germline): LGHNA, YNFKEQ. CDR3 region: CASSQELAGLYEQYF. In nucleotides, the CDR3 is TGTGCCAGCAGCCAAGAACTAGCGGGACTCTACGAGCAGTACTTC.